Below, 22 T cell receptor beta chains from the same sample are listed, as sequenced in a study of T-cell reconstitution after alpha-beta-depleted transplantation in children. Library preparation (for TCRbeta) was performed with unique molecular identifiers. From the PCR reads, TCRdb called clonotypes with MiXCR, one entry per CDR3 protein. The sample lists fewer than 1 million distinct CDR3 sequences; about 16% were seen once. This material consisted of PBMCs, mostly from graft donor cells, taken 360 days after TCRalphabeta/CD19-depleted stem cell transplant. Receptors originate from a male patient younger than 18 who had a stem cell transplant for acute lymphoblastic leukemia, so the T cells may come from the graft donor.

The rearrangement links TRBV27 to TRBJ1-2; TRBD1 matches 8 bases. CDR1 is MNHEY, CDR2 SMNVEV, per germline (reference sequence). V was pared by 6 bases and J by 8 bases, with 8 bases of the junction left unmatched. The length of the CDR3 is 13 residues. CDR3 in amino acids: CASRSDWTGGYTF. The CDR3 coding sequence is TGTGCCAGCAGATCAGACTGGACAGGGGGCTACACCTTC.

This clonotype was seen many times. The chain has TRBV12-3 or TRBV12-4 and TRBJ1-5; D not resolved. The CDR3 runs to 14 residues. V lost 3 bases to trimming and J lost 5 bases, with 11 bases between them. CDR3 coding DNA: TGTGCCAGCAGTTTTGGAGGGTCGCATCAGCCCCAGCATTTT. Translated: CASSFGGSHQPQHF.

This clonotype was seen more than once but under ten times. The chain has TRBV6-5 and TRBJ2-2; D perhaps matches TRBD1 (5 bases). Per germline, CDR1 MNHEY and CDR2 SVGAGI. V gave up 0 bases and J gave up 5 bases, with 13 bases separating them. The CDR3 runs to 16 residues. The CDR3 region is CASSYSRWGDTGELFF. The CDR3 DNA follows: TGTGCCAGCAGTTACTCCCGCTGGGGCGATACCGGGGAGCTGTTTTTT.

This chain joins TRBV7-9 and TRBJ2-1, with D possibly being TRBD2 (6 bases). Germline-derived CDR1 and CDR2 are SEHNR and FQNEAQ (reference sequence). V lost 3 bases to trimming and J lost 10 bases, with 13 bases between them. This CDR3 contains 13 residues. CDR3 region: CASSFKLAEEQFF. The CDR3 nucleotides read TGTGCCAGCAGCTTCAAACTAGCTGAAGAGCAGTTCTTC.

This clonotype was detected only a few times. This chain joins TRBV5-1 and TRBJ2-2; 7 positions agree with TRBD2. Germline CDR1 SGHRS, CDR2 YFSETQ. The CDR3 runs to 15 residues. V lost 7 bases and J lost 1; bases outside the gene matches: 7. This CDR3 is CASGLLAVNTGELFF. The CDR3 DNA reads as TGCGCCAGCGGCCTCCTAGCGGTGAACACCGGGGAGCTGTTTTTT.

The rearrangement joins TRBV27 to TRBJ1-6, with 8 bases aligning to TRBD1. The CDR3 spans 14 residues. V lost 5 bases, J lost 6 bases, and 3 bases stayed unmatched. From germline, CDR1 is MNHEY and CDR2 SMNVEV (reference sequence). CDR3 loop: CASSVDRGNSPLHF. The CDR3 DNA reads TGTGCCAGCAGTGTTGACAGGGGTAATTCACCCCTCCACTTT.

The V gene is TRBV18, the J gene TRBJ2-7; TRBD2 might be the D (5 bases). Trimming removed 1 base from V and 3 bases from J, with 10 bases in between. The germline CDR1 and CDR2 sequences are KGHSH and LQKENI. The CDR3 is made up of 14 amino acids. CDR3 loop: CASSPQRTFYEQYF. The CDR3 DNA follows: TGTGCCAGCTCACCACAGCGGACCTTCTACGAGCAGTACTTC.

This chain connects TRBV18 to TRBJ2-5; D may be TRBD2 (6 bases). Trimming removed 6 bases at V and 5 bases at J, with 13 bases between. Germline CDR1 is KGHSH and CDR2 is LQKENI. The CDR3 runs to 13 residues. The CDR3 region has the DNA TGTGCCAGCTCGGCCGGGACTCTCGAGACCCAGTACTTC. This gives the protein CASSAGTLETQYF.

This clonotype was found a few times. The V call is TRBV23-1, the J call TRBJ1-5, with D maybe TRBD1 (5 bases). TRBV23-1 is an ORF, with its function uncertain. The CDR3 spans 20 residues. Trimming took 0 bases from V and 1 from J, leaving 22 bases between them. Here the CDR3 reads CASSQSTAGPNKGSNQPQHF. Written as DNA, the CDR3 is TGCGCCAGCAGTCAATCTACGGCAGGGCCGAATAAGGGGAGCAATCAGCCCCAGCATTTT.

The chain combines TRBV18 with TRBJ2-1, with 7 bases that match TRBD1. Germline V gene data show CDR1 as KGHSH and CDR2 as LQKENI. The CDR3 covers 14 residues. Losses at the gene ends were 3 bases for V and 3 bases for J; bases not matched to a gene: 2. CDR3 residues: CASSPHRGYNEQFF. For the CDR3, the DNA is TGTGCCAGCTCACCGCACAGGGGCTACAATGAGCAGTTCTTC.

This clonotype was seen only a few times. This chain uses TRBV9 with TRBJ2-1, with 7 bases fitting TRBD2. This CDR3 is built from 14 residues. With V trimmed by 3 bases and J by 3 bases, 3 bases remained unmatched. Per germline, CDR1 SGDLS and CDR2 YYNGEE. Here the CDR3 DNA reads TGTGCCAGCAGCGAATTAGCGGGCTACAATGAGCAGTTCTTC. Protein product: CASSELAGYNEQFF. Full variable domain (remainder filled in from reference TRBV9 and TRBJ2-1): DSGVTQTPKHLITATGQRVTLRCSPRSGDLSVYWYQQSLDQGLQFLIQYYNGEERAKGNILERFSAQQFPDLHSELNLSSLELGDSALYFCASSELAGYNEQFFGPGTRLTVL.

This rearrangement joins TRBV3-1 to TRBJ2-7; TRBD1 matches 9 bases. The germline V gene has CDR1 LGHDT and CDR2 YNNKEL (reference sequence). This CDR3 has 15 amino acids. With V trimmed by 3 bases and J by 6 bases, 9 bases remained unmatched. As DNA, the CDR3 is TGTGCCAGCAGCCAGGGCCGGGACAGGGTGACCGAGCAGTACTTC. This encodes CASSQGRDRVTEQYF.

The chain couples TRBV2 to TRBJ1-5; 8 bases fit TRBD1. Germline V gives CDR1 SNHLY, CDR2 FYNNEI. The CDR3 consists of 14 residues. V gave up 6 bases and J gave up 7 bases; unmatched junction bases: 8. CDR3 nucleotides: TGTGCCAGCAGCGATGGACAGGGAGGCCAGCCCCAGCATTTT. Protein product: CASSDGQGGQPQHF.

The sample holds a few counts of this clonotype. The chain links TRBV24-1 to TRBJ1-2; TRBD1 is a possible D gene (5 bases). CDR1 and CDR2 (germline): KGHDR, SFDVKD. The CDR3 is made up of 17 amino acids. V dropped 0 bases and J dropped 3 bases, with 16 bases sitting between them. The DNA of the CDR3 is TGTGCCACCAGTGATTTGGGGGCCTTGACTGCGGACTATGGCTACACCTTC. Translating gives CATSDLGALTADYGYTF.

This clonotype occurred a few times. The rearrangement uses TRBV5-1 and TRBJ2-1; tentatively, D is TRBD1 (5 bases). V shed 4 bases and J shed 4 bases, with 15 bases lying between them. Looked up from germline, CDR1 is SGHRS and CDR2 is YFSETQ. This CDR3 contains 15 residues. CDR3 DNA: TGCGCCAGCAGCCAACAGGTAGGGTCGTACAATGAGCAGTTCTTC. It codes for CASSQQVGSYNEQFF.

The rearrangement uses TRBV6-1 and TRBJ2-4; 10 positions match TRBD2. The V gene's germline CDR1 is MNHNS and CDR2 SASEGT. V lost 1 base, J lost 2 bases, and 5 bases stayed unmatched. The CDR3 is 17 residues long. In nucleotides, the CDR3 is TGTGCCAGCAGTGAAGGGTTAGCGGGAGGAACCAAAAACATTCAGTACTTC. Protein sequence: CASSEGLAGGTKNIQYF.

Of note for this clonotype: At one end, the junction sequence differs from germline, possibly due to a read error. The CDR3 nucleotides are TGTGCCAGAAGTGCTACGGGACAGGGTAGGAATACTGAAGCTTTCTTT. It is translated as CARSATGQGRNTEAFF. The chain is built from TRBV25-1 and TRBJ1-1; 9 bases are shared with TRBD1. Germline loops: CDR1 MGHDK, CDR2 SYGVNS. This CDR3 contains 16 residues.

The V call is TRBV20-1, the J call TRBJ1-5; D may be TRBD1 (5 bases). V was trimmed by 0 bases and J by 0 bases, leaving 9 bases between them. Germline values: CDR1 DFQATT, CDR2 SNEGSKA (reference sequence). The length of the CDR3 is 15 residues. CDR3: CSAREGGHSNQPQHF. CDR3 nucleotides: TGCAGTGCTAGAGAAGGAGGACATAGCAATCAGCCCCAGCATTTT.

V and J are TRBV28 and TRBJ1-6; D is undetermined. CDR1 and CDR2 from the germline V gene are MDHEN and SYDVKM. The CDR3 loop spans 15 amino acids. V lost 8 bases and J lost 0, with 11 bases in between. CDR3 protein: CASQVPSSYNSPLHF. The CDR3 coding sequence is TGTGCCAGCCAGGTCCCGAGCTCCTATAATTCACCCCTCCACTTT.

In its sample, this clonotype was seen many times. The chain carries TRBV9 and TRBJ2-1, with D tentatively TRBD2 (6 bases). V lost 3 bases and J lost 10, with 17 bases in between. The CDR3 is 14 residues long. Germline-derived CDR1 and CDR2 are SGDLS and YYNGEE. The CDR3 reads CASSGSGSGGEQFF. As DNA, the CDR3 is TGTGCCAGCAGCGGCTCGGGGTCCGGGGGAGAGCAGTTCTTC.

The V and J genes are TRBV2 and TRBJ1-2, with 10 bases fitting TRBD1. V gave up 6 bases and J gave up 8 bases; unmatched junction bases: 6. This CDR3 has 13 amino acids. Germline V gene sequence: CDR1 SNHLY, CDR2 FYNNEI. The CDR3 sequence is CASSGQGVSGYTF. DNA for the CDR3: TGTGCCAGCAGCGGACAGGGGGTGAGCGGCTACACCTTC.

This clonotype has just a few counts. The rearrangement uses TRBV27 and TRBJ2-1, with D possibly being TRBD1 (6 bases). This CDR3 has 14 residues. In germline, CDR1 is MNHEY, CDR2 SMNVEV (reference sequence). Trimming stripped 5 bases from V and 6 bases from J, with 14 bases between. The CDR3 protein is CASSLRDTANEQFF. CDR3 sequence (DNA): TGTGCCAGCAGTCTAAGGGACACAGCCAATGAGCAGTTCTTC.